The 13 T cell receptor beta chains given below trace back to one sample, sequenced in a study of blood T cell repertoires in COVID-19 (TCRdb year 2020). Library preparation used the immunoSEQ multiplex PCR assay. The table was pulled from immuneACCESS by TCRdb, which kept in-frame rearrangements only. Such tables lose some clones; where checked, under half of the loss comes from unresolved V genes, and the rest has no known cause. Across this sample there are 150,000 to 200,000 clones, with 87% seen only once. The top ten constitute 3.7% of the sample. The sequenced material came from peripheral blood. Receptor source: a man between 18 and 35 years old with active or convalescent COVID-19.

J is TRBJ2-1 and V is TRBV28, with a weak D call TRBD1 (5 bases). V was shortened by 8 bases and J by 0 bases, with 14 bases between the two germline ends. Germline CDR1 MDHEN, CDR2 SYDVKM. This CDR3 has 15 residues. CDR3 coding DNA: TGTGCCAGCGGGTCCGACAGAAGCTCCTACAATGAGCAGTTCTTC. Its protein product is CASGSDRSSYNEQFF.

The rearrangement uses TRBV2 and TRBJ1-2; 7 bases are a match to TRBD1. Germline assignment: CDR1 SNHLY and CDR2 FYNNEI. The CDR3 has 13 amino acids. V lost 5 bases and J lost 3; bases outside the gene matches: 3. The CDR3 loop is CASSPGTDYGYTF. CDR3 DNA sequence: TGTGCCAGCAGTCCAGGGACAGACTATGGCTACACCTTC.

This CDR3 is CASSPSDGQGYGYTF. CDR3 DNA sequence: TGTGCCAGCAGCCCATCAGATGGACAGGGCTATGGCTACACCTTC. The rearrangement uses TRBV9 and TRBJ1-2, with 8 bases lining up with TRBD1. The germline gives CDR1 SGDLS, CDR2 YYNGEE. After removal of 4 bases from V and 4 bases from J, the junction contained 9 bases not matched to a gene. This CDR3 is built from 15 residues.

The CDR3 region is CASSLLDWTNEQFF. The CDR3 DNA follows: TGTGCCAGCAGCCTATTGGACTGGACGAATGAGCAGTTCTTC. The chain recombines TRBV3-1 (or the pseudogene TRBV3-2) with TRBJ2-1, with a tentative D call TRBD2 (5 bases). There are 14 residues in the CDR3. From germline, CDR1 is LGHDT and CDR2 YNNKEL (reference sequence). The germline V and J ends were trimmed by 4 bases and 7 bases, with 14 bases remaining between them.

This clone was counted a single time. V is TRBV5-4 and J is TRBJ2-7, with TRBD1 matching 10 bases. Trimming took 3 bases from V and 4 from J; bases not matched to a gene: 7. The CDR3 is 15 residues long. Germline V lookup: CDR1 SGHNT, CDR2 YYREEE (reference sequence). CDR3 protein: CASSSWDRGRYEQYV. Written as DNA, the CDR3 is TGTGCCAGCAGCTCCTGGGACAGGGGACGATACGAGCAGTACGTC.

The chain recombines TRBV5-1 with TRBJ2-1, with TRBD1 as a possible D gene (6 bases). The CDR3 contains 15 residues. From germline, CDR1 is SGHRS and CDR2 YFSETQ. The V gene lost 0 bases and the J gene lost 4 bases, with 11 bases spanning the gap. The DNA for the CDR3 is TGCGCCAGCAGCTTGGGGCTTGGACAGTACAATGAGCAGTTCTTC. It yields the protein CASSLGLGQYNEQFF.

This chain joins TRBV2 and TRBJ1-3, with TRBD1 as a possible D gene (5 bases). Trimming left V 3 bases short and J 4 bases short, with 10 bases between. This CDR3 is 14 amino acids long. Germline CDR1 and CDR2: SNHLY and FYNNEI. The CDR3 sequence is CASSDRALGNTIYF. CDR3 nucleotide sequence: TGTGCCAGCAGTGACAGGGCTTTGGGAAACACCATATATTTT.

The V gene is TRBV28, the J gene TRBJ2-3; TRBD2 matches 8 bases. V shed 4 bases, J shed 8 bases, and the junction held 11 bases outside the gene matches. Germline assignment: CDR1 MDHEN and CDR2 SYDVKM. The CDR3 spans 15 residues. In DNA form, the CDR3 reads TGTGCCAGCAGTTCCCCGGGACTAGGATTCGGTACGCAGTATTTT. Translated, it gives CASSSPGLGFGTQYF.

This clone was seen a single time. This chain links TRBV5-1 with TRBJ1-3, with 7 positions matching TRBD1. This CDR3 contains 15 residues. Germline lookup yields CDR1 SGHRS and CDR2 YFSETQ. J gave up 1 base and V 4 bases, and 5 bases lay outside the gene matches. The CDR3 loop is CASSRSTGSGNTIYF. The CDR3 DNA reads as TGCGCCAGCAGCCGGTCGACAGGGTCTGGAAACACCATATATTTT.

This chain uses TRBV19 with TRBJ2-7; 8 bases agree with TRBD1. The CDR3 consists of 12 residues. The germline V gene has CDR1 LNHDA and CDR2 SQIVND (reference sequence). J lost 6 bases, V lost 6 bases, and 4 bases had no gene match. Here the CDR3 reads CASSGTGLEQYF. The CDR3 coding sequence is TGTGCCAGTAGCGGGACAGGCCTCGAGCAGTACTTC.

The J gene is TRBJ2-1, the V gene TRBV19; D is uncertain. The V and J ends lost 5 bases and 5 bases respectively, with 25 bases between them. Germline V gene data show CDR1 as LNHDA and CDR2 as SQIVND (reference sequence). The length of the CDR3 is 18 residues. CDR3 residues: CASSSTPIGANANNEQFF. In DNA, the CDR3 is TGTGCCAGTAGTTCAACCCCCATTGGAGCCAACGCAAACAATGAGCAGTTCTTC.

This clone was observed once. The chain links TRBV4-3 to TRBJ1-4; 8 bases are a match to TRBD1. Germline CDR1 reads LGHNA; CDR2 reads YSLEER. This CDR3 has 16 residues. With 0 bases clipped from V and 13 bases from J, the junction kept 13 bases outside the gene matches. The CDR3 reads CASSQDRGQGPSRLFF. DNA of the CDR3: TGCGCCAGCAGCCAAGACCGCGGACAGGGTCCCTCTCGACTGTTTTTT.

The chain recombines TRBV6-6 with TRBJ1-2, with D possibly matching TRBD1 (5 bases). Trimming removed 8 bases from V and 2 bases from J, with 12 bases in between. The V gene's germline CDR1 is MNHNY and CDR2 SVGAGI (reference sequence). The CDR3 totals 13 residues. The chain's CDR3 is CASLGQGNYGYTF. The CDR3 DNA reads TGTGCCAGCCTGGGTCAGGGAAACTATGGCTACACCTTC.